A single sample gave rise to the 27 T cell receptor beta chains below, sequenced in a study of T cells in Graves' hyperthyroidism and ophthalmopathy. The CDR3 regions of TCR beta were amplified from RNA transcripts. Researchers ran a first-round RT-PCR on the TCR CDR3 using the HTBI primer set. TCRdb fed the multiplex PCR reads into MiXCR, producing one record per CDR3 protein. The sample records 660,000 or so distinct CDR3 sequences, less than 25% being singletons. Sequenced: blood. Every receptor here comes from a man aged 25 to 40 with Graves' ophthalmopathy.

This clonotype appeared a few times. This chain joins TRBV19 and TRBJ2-1; 10 bases agree with TRBD2. V lost 4 bases, J lost 14 bases, and 11 bases stayed unmatched. This CDR3 contains 14 residues. CDR1 is LNHDA and CDR2 is SQIVND in the germline V gene (reference sequence). CDR3 in DNA: TGTGCCAGTAGTAAAGGAGCTAGCGGGAGAGTGAAGTTCTTC. Protein product: CASSKGASGRVKFF.

This clonotype occurred a few times. The rearrangement joins TRBV5-1 to TRBJ2-7, with a possible D match to TRBD1 (5 bases). Germline CDR1 SGHRS, CDR2 YFSETQ. The CDR3 consists of 15 residues. Trimming cost V 3 bases and J 0 bases, with 13 bases left between them. The CDR3 region is CASSSDPTDSYEQYF. The CDR3 DNA sequence: TGCGCCAGCAGCTCCGACCCGACAGACTCCTACGAGCAGTACTTC.

Written as DNA, the CDR3 is TGTGCCAGCTCGGGGGTGGCCCGGGGAGGGGGCTTTGACGAGCAGTACTTC. It codes for CASSGVARGGGFDEQYF. The gene calls are TRBV9 and TRBJ2-7; possibly TRBD1 or TRBD2 for D (7 bases each). CDR1 is SGDLS and CDR2 is YYNGEE in the germline V gene. Trimming removed 7 bases from V and 5 bases from J, with 28 bases in between. The CDR3 has 17 residues.

This clonotype was seen a few times. The J gene is TRBJ2-7, the V gene TRBV14; tentative D call: TRBD2 (5 bases). The CDR3 spans 17 residues. V lost 2 bases to trimming and J lost 0 bases, with 17 bases between them. CDR1 SGHDN and CDR2 FVKESK come from the germline V gene. This CDR3 reads CASSQSSPGIHSYEQYF. DNA for the CDR3: TGTGCCAGCAGCCAATCTTCCCCCGGGATCCACTCCTACGAGCAGTACTTC.

This chain links TRBV20-1 with TRBJ1-1, with no clear D. Trimming cost V 4 bases and J 0 bases, with 12 bases left between them. The CDR3 has 14 residues. Germline lookup yields CDR1 DFQATT and CDR2 SNEGSKA (reference sequence). The DNA of the CDR3 is TGCAGTGCTACAAAGCAGGTATTGAACACTGAAGCTTTCTTT. Its translation is CSATKQVLNTEAFF.

The chain has TRBV11-2 and TRBJ2-5, with a weak D call TRBD2 (6 bases). With 5 bases removed from V and 9 bases from J, the gap between germline ends came to 16 bases. The CDR3 loop spans 13 amino acids. CDR1 SGHAT and CDR2 FQNNGV come from the germline V gene. CDR3 protein: CASSQDPTGAQYF. DNA for the CDR3: TGTGCCAGCAGCCAAGATCCTACGGGGGCCCAGTACTTC.

This clonotype has more than one count but fewer than ten. The chain joins TRBV30 to TRBJ2-7; D not certain. Trimming stripped 7 bases from V and 0 bases from J, with 10 bases between. The CDR3 consists of 12 residues. Per the germline V gene, CDR1 is GTSNPN and CDR2 is SVGIG (reference sequence). Here the CDR3 DNA reads TGTGCCTTAGAGACACTCTCCTACGAGCAGTACTTC. It is translated as CALETLSYEQYF. Supplemented by reference TRBV30 and TRBJ2-7, the full variable domain reads SQTIHQWPATLVQPVGSPLSLECTVEGTSNPNLYWYRQAAGRGLQLLFYSVGIGQISSEVPQNLSASRPQDRQFILSSKKLLLSDSGFYLCALETLSYEQYFGPGTRLTVT.

This clonotype was detected ten times or more. V gene TRBV7-8 combines with J gene TRBJ1-2; possible D gene TRBD1, 5 bases. The V end was cut by 0 bases, the J end by 7 bases, with 9 bases between. The germline CDR1 and CDR2 sequences are SGHVS and FQNEAQ. The CDR3 loop spans 13 amino acids. The CDR3 DNA reads TGTGCCAGCAGCTTAGCAGGGGTTAGTGGCTACACCTTC. Translated, it gives CASSLAGVSGYTF.

Many counts were recorded for this clonotype. For the CDR3, the DNA is TGTGCCAGCAGTCGGGCAGGGCGGCCTAGCCTTTACTACGAGCAGTACTTC. This encodes CASSRAGRPSLYYEQYF. V is TRBV28 and J is TRBJ2-7; D is possibly TRBD1 or TRBD2 (5 bases each). The V end lost 5 bases, the J end lost 3 bases, and 23 bases lay between the germline ends. CDR3 length: 17 amino acids. Germline loops: CDR1 MDHEN, CDR2 SYDVKM.

The chain is built from TRBV9 and TRBJ1-6; TRBD1 aligns across 7 bases. Trimming cost V 0 bases and J 4 bases; bases outside gene matches: 4. The CDR3 is 16 amino acids. The germline V gene encodes CDR1 SGDLS and CDR2 YYNGEE. The CDR3 DNA reads TGTGCCAGCAGCGTAGGCGGGACAGAATATAATTCACCCCTCCACTTT. This encodes CASSVGGTEYNSPLHF. Based on the CDR3 plus reference TRBV9 and TRBJ1-6, the full variable domain is DSGVTQTPKHLITATGQRVTLRCSPRSGDLSVYWYQQSLDQGLQFLIQYYNGEERAKGNILERFSAQQFPDLHSELNLSSLELGDSALYFCASSVGGTEYNSPLHFGNGTRLTVT.

This clonotype was observed a few times. The chain links TRBV6-1 to TRBJ2-1; 7 nucleotides match TRBD1. The CDR3 is 14 residues long. Trimming took 6 bases from V and 4 from J; bases not matched to a gene: 6. Looked up from germline, CDR1 is MNHNS and CDR2 is SASEGT. CDR3 in DNA: TGTGCCAGCAGAGACAGGGTCCTATACAATGAGCAGTTCTTC. Translating gives CASRDRVLYNEQFF.

The genes are TRBV6-1 and TRBJ2-2; 12 bases align to TRBD2. CDR3 length: 15 amino acids. Germline V lookup: CDR1 MNHNS, CDR2 SASEGT. Losses at the gene ends were 8 bases for V and 8 bases for J; bases not matched to a gene: 9. CDR3 amino acids: CASESGTSGSGELFF. The CDR3 nucleotides are TGTGCCAGCGAGTCCGGGACTAGCGGGTCTGGGGAGCTGTTTTTT.

To note about this clonotype: Possible read error: a much larger clone is one base away. Because the CDR3 is missing its conserved closing phenylalanine or tryptophan, this is likely a read error. The CDR3 reads CAWNRGLEAFL. DNA for the CDR3: TGTGCCTGGAATCGGGGGCTTGAAGCTTTCCTT. This chain joins TRBV30 and TRBJ1-1; possible D gene TRBD1, 6 bases. The V gene lost 4 bases and the J gene lost 7 bases, with 10 bases spanning the gap. Germline lookup yields CDR1 GTSNPN and CDR2 SVGIG (reference sequence). CDR3 length: 11 residues.

This clonotype was found a few times. This chain connects TRBV6-5 to TRBJ2-2; 11 nucleotides line up with TRBD1. CDR3 length: 17 amino acids. CDR1 MNHEY and CDR2 SVGAGI come from the germline V gene. V shed 0 bases, J shed 4 bases, and the junction held 4 bases outside the gene matches. The CDR3 sequence is CASSYSRTGGVTGELFF. The CDR3 nucleotides are TGTGCCAGCAGTTACTCAAGGACAGGGGGCGTCACCGGGGAGCTGTTTTTT.

The table lists this clonotype with many counts. This chain links TRBV30 with TRBJ2-2, with D unresolved. The ends were cut back, 1 base at V and 4 bases at J, with 7 bases in the middle. The CDR3 totals 13 residues. Germline V gene lookup returns CDR1 GTSNPN and CDR2 SVGIG (reference sequence). The CDR3 sequence is CAWSGVSTGELFF. The CDR3 DNA sequence: TGTGCCTGGAGTGGGGTGAGCACCGGGGAGCTGTTTTTT.

This clonotype has at least ten counts. This chain joins TRBV12-5 and TRBJ2-2; 9 positions agree with TRBD1. CDR1 LGHNT and CDR2 FRNRAP come from the germline V gene. There are 15 residues in the CDR3. The junction had 7 bases not matched to a gene; V was cut back by 7 bases and J by 4 bases. The CDR3 DNA reads as TGTGCTAGTGCTCGCGGGACAGGGACCACCGGGGAGCTGTTTTTT. Its protein product is CASARGTGTTGELFF.

Ten or more counts support this clonotype. The chain uses TRBV28 and TRBJ1-2; D is ambiguous. Trimming removed 6 bases at V and 7 bases at J, with 15 bases between. Germline V gene sequence: CDR1 MDHEN, CDR2 SYDVKM. This CDR3 has 13 amino acids. The CDR3 reads CASSLAAPGGYTF. The DNA of the CDR3 is TGTGCCAGCAGCCTTGCGGCGCCCGGTGGCTACACCTTC.

The chain couples TRBV5-8 to TRBJ2-2; 12 bases line up with TRBD2. This CDR3 has 16 residues. Germline V gene data show CDR1 as SGHTS and CDR2 as YDEGEE. V trimming: 4 bases; J trimming: 6 bases; junction bases outside the gene matches: 7. CDR3 loop: CASSTRLAGVAGELFF. The DNA of the CDR3 is TGTGCCAGCAGCACTCGACTAGCGGGAGTAGCCGGGGAGCTGTTTTTT.

Only a few counts were recorded for this clonotype. The chain has TRBV20-1 and TRBJ2-7; 11 bases are shared with TRBD1. The CDR3 is 16 residues long. The V gene's germline CDR1 is DFQATT and CDR2 SNEGSKA (reference sequence). The J segment lost 6 bases and the V segment lost 1 base, leaving 11 bases of the junction unmatched. The CDR3 nucleotides are TGCAGTGCTAGAGCCCCCCGGGACAGGGGGTTCAGCGAGCAGTACTTC. Amino acid sequence: CSARAPRDRGFSEQYF.

This chain joins TRBV10-2 and TRBJ1-5; TRBD1 matches at 7 bases. The CDR3 has 16 amino acids. Germline CDR1 reads WSHSY; CDR2 reads SAAADI. Losses at the gene ends were 1 base for V and 3 bases for J; bases not matched to a gene: 6. The CDR3 sequence: CASSELGRGINQPQHF. CDR3 DNA: TGCGCCAGCAGTGAGTTGGGCAGGGGGATCAATCAGCCCCAGCATTTT.

This sequence joins TRBV6-2 or TRBV6-3 and TRBJ1-6; D is unresolved. Germline values: CDR1 MNHEY, CDR2 SVGEGT. This CDR3 contains 13 residues. The V gene lost 6 bases and the J gene lost 8 bases, with 11 bases spanning the gap. The CDR3 DNA sequence: TGTGCCAGCAGCCATACGACGGATTCACCCCTCCACTTT. As protein: CASSHTTDSPLHF.

Ten or more counts support this clonotype. The chain uses TRBV11-2 and TRBJ2-1, with D unresolved. CDR3 size: 15 residues. V lost 4 bases to trimming and J lost 0 bases, with 10 bases between them. Germline CDR1 and CDR2: SGHAT and FQNNGV. The CDR3 DNA reads as TGTGCCAGCAGCTCCCGTCCTAGCTCCTACAATGAGCAGTTCTTC. The encoded protein is CASSSRPSSYNEQFF.

Many counts were recorded for this clonotype. The chain couples TRBV30 to TRBJ2-4; tentatively, D is TRBD2 (6 bases). CDR1 and CDR2 (germline): GTSNPN, SVGIG (reference sequence). Deletions cut 3 bases from V and 6 bases from J, with 15 bases between. There are 14 residues in the CDR3. The DNA for the CDR3 is TGTGCCTGGAGAGGAGAGGGAGGCGGAAACATTCAGTACTTC. This encodes CAWRGEGGGNIQYF.

This clonotype was observed at least ten times. The V gene is TRBV2, the J gene TRBJ2-7, with TRBD2 matching over 10 bases. Germline V gene data show CDR1 as SNHLY and CDR2 as FYNNEI. The junction had 5 bases not matched to a gene; V was cut back by 6 bases and J by 3 bases. The CDR3 has 14 amino acids. The CDR3 nucleotides are TGTGCCAGCAGGGGGCTAGCGGGAGTCTACGAGCAGTACTTC. It encodes CASRGLAGVYEQYF.

The V and J genes are TRBV7-8 and TRBJ2-2, with 13 nucleotides matching TRBD2. CDR1 and CDR2 (germline): SGHVS, FQNEAQ. CDR3 length equals 16 residues. Trimming removed 4 bases from V and 4 bases from J; junction bases left unmatched: 3. CDR3 bases: TGTGCCAGCAGCTATCGGACTAGCGGGAGCACCGGGGAGCTGTTTTTT. Translating gives CASSYRTSGSTGELFF.

This clonotype appeared many times. The chain recombines TRBV2 with TRBJ2-1; TRBD2 agrees at 12 bases. CDR1 is SNHLY, CDR2 FYNNEI, per germline. The V gene end was trimmed by 7 bases and the J gene end by 3 bases; junction bases not matched to a gene: 4. CDR3 length: 15 amino acids. The CDR3: CASTRTSGIYNEQFF. CDR3 DNA sequence: TGTGCCAGCACCCGGACTAGCGGGATCTACAATGAGCAGTTCTTC. The full variable domain, rest sourced from reference TRBV2 and TRBJ2-1, is EPEVTQTPSHQVTQMGQEVILRCVPISNHLYFYWYRQILGQKVEFLVSFYNNEISEKSEIFDDQFSVERPDGSNFTLKIRSTKLEDSAMYFCASTRTSGIYNEQFFGPGTRLTVL.

The J gene is TRBJ2-1, the V gene TRBV20-1; possible D gene TRBD2, 6 bases. Trimming shortened V by 0 bases and J by 6 bases, and 18 bases separated the two germline ends. The CDR3 extends over 16 amino acids. Germline CDR1 DFQATT, CDR2 SNEGSKA (reference sequence). This CDR3 is CSARDRMGTPLNEQFF. Here the CDR3 DNA reads TGCAGTGCTAGAGATCGGATGGGGACTCCCCTCAATGAGCAGTTCTTC.